These T cell receptor beta chains were read from a single sample in a study of T cells in Graves' hyperthyroidism and ophthalmopathy. Using its own MiXCR run on the multiplex PCR reads, TCRdb lists one record per CDR3 protein. The sample has about 840,000 distinct CDR3 sequences, roughly 40% seen once; the top ten hold 8% to 9%. Input material: blood. These receptors all come from a man aged 18 to 30 with Graves' hyperthyroidism. The CDR3 runs from the conserved cysteine through the conserved F or W. The D gene is left open where the match is weak. Where a row states a size, it is once, few, many or the class of an expanded clone; other rows omit it.

cdr3_nt: TGTGCCACCAGTGTCGTACAGGGGGCGCGTTACGAGCAGTACTTC; cdr3_aa: CATSVVQGARYEQYF; d_call: TRBD1; j_call: TRBJ2-7; v_call: TRBV24-1; clone_size: many
cdr3_nt: TGTGCCAGCAGCCCAACTACGGGGACTGAAGCTTTCTTT; cdr3_aa: CASSPTTGTEAFF; d_call: .; j_call: TRBJ1-1; v_call: TRBV7-9; clone_size: many
cdr3_nt: TGTGCCAGTAAGAGTCCTAGGGCCAATCAGCCCCAGCATTTT; cdr3_aa: CASKSPRANQPQHF; d_call: .; j_call: TRBJ1-5; v_call: TRBV19; clone_size: few
cdr3_nt: TGTGCCAGCAGCCAAGGTGCACAGGGAGCCTACGAGCAGTACTTC; cdr3_aa: CASSQGAQGAYEQYF; d_call: .; j_call: TRBJ2-7; v_call: TRBV4-2; clone_size: .
cdr3_nt: TGCGCCAGCAGCCCTGGACTAGCTACCTCCTACGAGCAGTACTTC; cdr3_aa: CASSPGLATSYEQYF; d_call: TRBD2; j_call: TRBJ2-7; v_call: TRBV5-1; clone_size: few
cdr3_nt: TGCGCCAGCAGCCAAGATGGTGGGAGTTCACAGGGAAAGGAAGGCTACACCTTC; cdr3_aa: CASSQDGGSSQGKEGYTF; d_call: .; j_call: TRBJ1-2; v_call: TRBV4-3; clone_size: once
cdr3_nt: TGTGCCAGCAGCTTAACCTCAAATGGGCCCGGGAAGCTGTTTTTT; cdr3_aa: CASSLTSNGPGKLFF; d_call: .; j_call: TRBJ2-2; v_call: TRBV7-3; clone_size: .
cdr3_nt: TGTGCCAGCAGTGACAGGCAGACCATCAACAATGAGCAGTTCTTC; cdr3_aa: CASSDRQTINNEQFF; d_call: .; j_call: TRBJ2-1; v_call: TRBV6-4; clone_size: .
cdr3_nt: TGTGCCAGCAGCCTCGACAGGGGGCCACACGAGCAGTACTTC; cdr3_aa: CASSLDRGPHEQYF; d_call: TRBD1; j_call: TRBJ2-7; v_call: TRBV5-6; clone_size: few
cdr3_nt: TGCAGCGTGGAAGACAGGAACACTGAAGCTTTCTTT; cdr3_aa: CSVEDRNTEAFF; d_call: .; j_call: TRBJ1-1; v_call: TRBV29-1; clone_size: few
cdr3_nt: TGCAGTGCTAGAGGGGAGGCTGGTCTGAGGGGCTACACCTTC; cdr3_aa: CSARGEAGLRGYTF; d_call: .; j_call: TRBJ1-2; v_call: TRBV20-1; clone_size: few
cdr3_nt: TGTGCCAGCAGCCGGACTAGCGGGAGGGCCCAGACCCAGTACTTC; cdr3_aa: CASSRTSGRAQTQYF; d_call: TRBD2; j_call: TRBJ2-5; v_call: TRBV7-2; clone_size: many
cdr3_nt: TGTGCCAGTAGTATAAACAACTACAATGAGCAGTTCTTC; cdr3_aa: CASSINNYNEQFF; d_call: .; j_call: TRBJ2-1; v_call: TRBV19; clone_size: .
cdr3_nt: TGTGCCAGCAGCCAACGGGCTAGCGGGCCTTCCTACGAGCAGTACTTC; cdr3_aa: CASSQRASGPSYEQYF; d_call: TRBD2; j_call: TRBJ2-7; v_call: TRBV3-1; clone_size: few
cdr3_nt: TGTGCCAGCATTCCCGACAGGGACCAGCCCCAGCATTTT; cdr3_aa: CASIPDRDQPQHF; d_call: TRBD1; j_call: TRBJ1-5; v_call: TRBV6-6; clone_size: few
cdr3_nt: TGTGCCAGCAGTTTGACGGATAATGAAAAACTGTTTTTT; cdr3_aa: CASSLTDNEKLFF; d_call: .; j_call: TRBJ1-4; v_call: TRBV2; clone_size: few
cdr3_nt: TGTGCCAGCAGCCAAACCTCGGGCTCACCCCTCCACTTT; cdr3_aa: CASSQTSGSPLHF; d_call: .; j_call: TRBJ1-6; v_call: TRBV6-1; clone_size: .